This TCR beta chain was sequenced during a study of cytomegalovirus exposure and HLA in healthy donors (dated by TCRdb to the late 2010s). In terms of the full investigation: According to a later analysis, the approximately 120 validation repertoires were produced on the same platform as the approximately 690 repertoires of the first cohort. Besides the first cohort of 550 to 750 subjects, a separate validation cohort made up of roughly 120 different subjects was used. To predict cytomegalovirus infection status, the study combined high-throughput TCR immunosequencing, statistical association of individual TCRs with disease status, and machine learning. The study was designed to test whether signatures of past pathogen exposure could be identified by cataloging public T cell receptors. General findings and caveats noted by the study authors: The authors suggested that the approach could potentially be generalized to other disease states and immunological phenotypes. A later analysis found that TCRs clustered in the first cohort also tended to co-occur in the 120 validation repertoires, with just under 95% of cluster scores above 0. In vitro tests confirmed that a few of the cytomegalovirus-associated TCR beta chains recognize cytomegalovirus antigens. A total of 164 TCR beta chains were listed by the study as associated with cytomegalovirus. The classifier was reported to diagnose cytomegalovirus status with high specificity and sensitivity in both the original and validation cohorts. A later analysis lacked HLA typing for the validation cohort, so it scored co-occurrence in that cohort across all 110 or so repertoires. Most TCR sequences were seen in very few donors, while some public TCRs were found in many individuals.

Library prep was done by the immunoSEQ multiplex PCR assay. As for how the authors treated the data: A statistical classification framework was built to diagnose cytomegalovirus status from the catalog of TCR beta chain sequences. Sourced from immuneACCESS, this table was stored by TCRdb with only in-frame sequences that have V and J called. A share of the clones is absent; for the studies checked, an unresolved V gene accounts for under half, and the remainder has no known explanation. D and trimming were read from the DNA, whereas the V and J calls and clone size are those reported in that table. This sample lists 100,000 or so clones; about 95% were detected once. Approximately 1% of the sample is in the top ten clones. This clone was observed a single time. The clone's antigen remains unknown. No base quality information exists; no much larger clone differs at one position. Separate from the approximately 700-subject first cohort, the validation cohort of 95 to 150 subjects was the group to which the donors belonged.

Counted from cysteine to phenylalanine, this CDR3 has 18 amino acids. Only CDR3 DNA remains: 54 bases, in frame from the first base. The V end loses 0 bases and the J end loses 2 bases, and a stretch of 17 bases separates them. Reading the germline V gene gives CDR1 SGHRS and CDR2 YFSETQ. This clonotype originated in a woman aged 18-29 years in good health and CMV-seronegative. This receptor chain uses TRBV5-1 and TRBJ1-4, and the D gene may be TRBD1, 5 bases matching. The specimen was PBMCs. The DNA is TGCGCCAGCAGCTTGGCGGTGGGATCAGGGAGGACTAATGAAAAACTGTTTTTT. It codes for CASSLAVGSGRTNEKLFF.